Sequencing of this TCR beta chain was carried out in a study of graft-versus-host responses after intestinal transplantation. As for the study in general: Recipients uniformly received anti-thymocyte globulin induction, followed by tacrolimus and steroids for about 3 years. Notes on the study in general: GvH clones were identified in recipient marrow, with some first appearing in ileum or blood.

CDR3 length: 18 residues. V was clipped by 0 bases and J by 5 bases; unmatched bases: 16. CDR1 SGDLS and CDR2 YYNGEE come from the germline V gene. Data came from immunoSEQ multiplex PCR; TCRdb stores just in-frame clones and leaves some out. The sample yields about 120,000 clones, approximately 92% seen once. A remark on this clone: Its antigen is unidentified.

The sequencing used unstimulated CD4+ T cells sorted from spleen or lymph node cells, collected before transplant. This receptor was identified in a human donor who was the organ donor for an intestinal transplant. The chain is built from TRBV9 and TRBJ2-5; 7 positions agree with TRBD2. The CDR3 DNA reads as TGTGCCAGCAGCGTAGGGTCCCCTAGTCGGGAGGAACGGGAGACCCAGTACTTC. Amino acid sequence: CASSVGSPSREERETQYF.